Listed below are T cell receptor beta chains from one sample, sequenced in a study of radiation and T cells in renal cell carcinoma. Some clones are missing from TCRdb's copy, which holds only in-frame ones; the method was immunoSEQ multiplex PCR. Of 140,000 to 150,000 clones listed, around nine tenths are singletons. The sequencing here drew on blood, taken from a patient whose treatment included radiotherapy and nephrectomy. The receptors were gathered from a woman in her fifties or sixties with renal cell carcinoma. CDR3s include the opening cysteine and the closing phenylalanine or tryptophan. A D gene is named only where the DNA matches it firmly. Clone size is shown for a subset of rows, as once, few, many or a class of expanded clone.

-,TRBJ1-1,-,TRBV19,TGTGCCAGTAGGCAACAGGGAGGCGACACTGAAGCTTTCTTT,CASRQQGGDTEAFF
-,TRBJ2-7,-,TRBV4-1,TGCGCCAGCAGCCAAGATCGGAGGATACTAGCTTTGAGCTCCTACGAGCAGTACTTC,CASSQDRRILALSSYEQYF
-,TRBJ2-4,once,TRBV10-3,TGTGCCATCAGTGAGTCGACAGGTCGGAACATTCAGTACTTC,CAISESTGRNIQYF
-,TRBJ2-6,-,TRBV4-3,TGCGCCAGCAGCCGAAGCCGGGGGCTAACTAATGGGGCCAACGTCCTGACTTTC,CASSRSRGLTNGANVLTF
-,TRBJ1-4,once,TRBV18,TGTGCCAGCTCACCATTCTCGGGGGCAACTAATGAAAAACTGTTTTTT,CASSPFSGATNEKLFF
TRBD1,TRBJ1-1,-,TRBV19,TGTGCCAGTAGTACCTATACTGTCGGGAGGGGGCGAGGCACTGAAGCTTTCTTT,CASSTYTVGRGRGTEAFF
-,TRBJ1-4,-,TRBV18,TGTGCCAGCTCACCTGGAGGGGATAATGAAAAACTGTTTTTT,CASSPGGDNEKLFF
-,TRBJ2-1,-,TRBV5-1,TGCGCCAGCAGCTTGTATGGATCCTACAATGAGCAGTTCTTC,CASSLYGSYNEQFF
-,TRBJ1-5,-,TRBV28,TGTGCCAGCAGTACTGGGACAACAAATCAGCCCCAGCATTTT,CASSTGTTNQPQHF
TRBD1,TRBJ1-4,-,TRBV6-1,TGTGCCAGCAGTCCCTCGACAGGGCGGGGTGAAAAACTGTTTTTT,CASSPSTGRGEKLFF